One T cell receptor beta chain is described in this entry. The antigen this receptor binds is unknown. No base qualities exist here, and no much larger clone lies one base off it. This specimen comes from a study of PD-1 blockade in classical Hodgkin lymphoma (dated by TCRdb to about 2020). Background for the entire study: Nivolumab dosing was 3 mg/kg intravenously every 2 weeks, continuing until either disease progression or unacceptable toxicity. The study used CyTOF and TCR beta sequencing to define a peripheral blood immune signature of response to PD-1 blockade in classical Hodgkin lymphoma. General conclusions and limits of the study: Baseline TCR diversity was reported to be lower in newly diagnosed patients than in healthy donors and to be lower still in relapsed/refractory patients. Trial patients achieving complete response had baseline diversity similar to newly diagnosed patients, whereas partial responders and progressors had significantly lower diversity. Only a single clinical trial cohort was studied, and what caused the repertoire differences, possibly disease activity or prior therapy, remained undefined. A significant rise by C4D1 was seen in CD4+ but not CD8+ TCR diversity (p=0.0027 vs p=0.16), with the rise being most apparent in complete responders (p=0.02). Lower diversity was observed in patients in whom nivolumab was started less than 1 year after ASCT, and these patients were excluded from later analyses so that confounding by immune reconstitution would be avoided.

Per the germline V gene, SGDLS is the CDR1 and YYNGEE is the CDR2. Here V drops 4 bases and J drops 2 bases, and the junction holds 4 bases not matched to any gene. From cysteine to phenylalanine, the CDR3 is 15 amino acids long. Only the CDR3 portion is preserved as DNA: 45 bases, with reading frame beginning at the first base. Genomic DNA was isolated using the Qiagen DNeasy kit from unsorted PBMCs as well as from negatively selected CD4+ and CD8+ fractions. TCR beta CDR3 regions were subjected to amplification by immunoSEQ multiplex PCR with primers that anneal to V and J segments. A synthetic immune receptor repertoire was used to minimize amplification bias, and any residual bias was removed computationally once sequencing was done. Concerning the study's data processing: Custom Python scripts were used to quantify repertoire diversity as the Shannon entropy index. Unsorted, CD4+ and CD8+ repertoires were examined separately, except in combined analyses, for which CD4+ and CD8+ sequences were merged in silico. A clone was considered expanded if an increase in frequency of at least 2-fold after treatment relative to C1D1 was found, and a pseudocount of 0.5 was applied to clones undetected at baseline. Clones with 0 or 1 copy at C1D1 were classified as singleton clones, and clones with 2 or more copies were classified as non-singleton clones. By matching protein sequences in sorted samples from the same patient, clones expanded in unsorted samples were annotated as CD4+, CD8+ or unknown. Wilcoxon tests on paired samples were used to test diversity changes from C1D1 to C4D1. TCRdb's version of the immuneACCESS table is confined to in-frame rearrangements and falls short of the full clone set. An unresolved V gene accounts for under half of the shortfall where checked; the remainder is of unknown origin. From that table come the V and J calls and clone size; the DNA was used to work out D and trimming. The table for this sample lists around 65,000 clones; 70% to 90% of them were counted only once. Jointly, the top ten make up 6.5% to 9% of the sample.

Interpreted using the paper, the time point label stands for: cycle 4 day 1 (C4D1), after 5 to 7 weeks of nivolumab. Every trial patient had relapsed following autologous stem cell transplantation, and prior brentuximab vedotin exposure was what differed among cohorts A, B and C. A total of 50 to 70 patients with relapsed/refractory classical Hodgkin lymphoma made up the trial cohort, and each patient's best overall response was complete response, partial response or progressive disease. Single-agent nivolumab was administered to trial patients in the multi-cohort phase II CheckMate 205 trial. An independent review committee assessed best overall response using the 2007 International Working Group response criteria. Trial PBMCs were collected just before the start of nivolumab (C1D1) and during therapy at cycle 2 day 1 and cycle 4 day 1. Peripheral blood was collected in 8 mL Vacutainer Cell Preparation Tubes, from which PBMCs were isolated by centrifugation and then cryopreserved.

The TCR originated in a human donor with classical Hodgkin lymphoma. The sequence is built from TRBV9 and TRBJ2-3, with 10 junctional bases fitting TRBD2. Sequenced here: peripheral blood mononuclear cells (PBMCs), sampled before the fourth cycle of nivolumab. The DNA sequence is given as TGTGCCAGCAGCCGAGCGGGGGGGTACACAGATACGCAGTATTTT. Translation gives CASSRAGGYTDTQYF. Beyond the CDR3, the reference TRBV9 and TRBJ2-3 genes provide the residues; the full variable domain reads: DSGVTQTPKHLITATGQRVTLRCSPRSGDLSVYWYQQSLDQGLQFLIQYYNGEERAKGNILERFSAQQFPDLHSELNLSSLELGDSALYFCASSRAGGYTDTQYFGPGTRLTVL.